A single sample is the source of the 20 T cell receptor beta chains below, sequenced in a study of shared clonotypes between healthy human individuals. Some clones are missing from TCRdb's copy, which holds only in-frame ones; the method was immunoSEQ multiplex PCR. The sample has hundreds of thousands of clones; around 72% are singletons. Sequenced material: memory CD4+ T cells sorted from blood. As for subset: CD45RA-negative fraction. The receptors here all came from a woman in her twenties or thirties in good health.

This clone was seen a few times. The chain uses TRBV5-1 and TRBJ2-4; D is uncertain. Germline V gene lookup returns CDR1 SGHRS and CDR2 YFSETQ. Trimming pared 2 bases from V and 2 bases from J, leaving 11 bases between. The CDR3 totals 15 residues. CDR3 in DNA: TGCGCCAGCAGCTTCGGACCCCCCACCAAAAACATTCAGTACTTC. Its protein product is CASSFGPPTKNIQYF.

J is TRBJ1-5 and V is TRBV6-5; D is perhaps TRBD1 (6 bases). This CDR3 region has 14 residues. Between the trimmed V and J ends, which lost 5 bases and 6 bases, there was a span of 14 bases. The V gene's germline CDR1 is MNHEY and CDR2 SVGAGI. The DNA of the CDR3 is TGTGCCAGCAGTCCACAGGGAGGCACTCAGCCCCAGCATTTT. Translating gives CASSPQGGTQPQHF.

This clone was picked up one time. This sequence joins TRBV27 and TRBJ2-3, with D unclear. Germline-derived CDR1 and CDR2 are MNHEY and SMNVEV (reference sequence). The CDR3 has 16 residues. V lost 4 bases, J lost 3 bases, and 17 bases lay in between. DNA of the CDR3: TGTGCCAGCAGTTCCCCCCGCGGCGATGGGACAGATACGCAGTATTTT. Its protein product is CASSSPRGDGTDTQYF.

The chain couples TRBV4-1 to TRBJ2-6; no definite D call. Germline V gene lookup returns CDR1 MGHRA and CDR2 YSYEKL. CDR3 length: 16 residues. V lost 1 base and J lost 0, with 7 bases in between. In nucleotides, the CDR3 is TGCGCCAGCAGCCAAGGGGTTAACTCTGGGGCCAACGTCCTGACTTTC. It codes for CASSQGVNSGANVLTF.

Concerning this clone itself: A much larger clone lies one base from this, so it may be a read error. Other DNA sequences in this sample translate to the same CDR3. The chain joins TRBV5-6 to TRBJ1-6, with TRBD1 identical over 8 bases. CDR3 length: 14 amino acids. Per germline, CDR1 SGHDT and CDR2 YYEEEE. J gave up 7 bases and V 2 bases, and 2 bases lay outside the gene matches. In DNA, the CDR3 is TGTGCCAGCAGCTTAGACAGGGGCAATTCACCCCTCCACTTT. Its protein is CASSLDRGNSPLHF.

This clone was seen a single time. The CDR3 DNA follows: TGTGCCAGCAGCCCGCGACGGACTAGCGGGAGTAAGACCGGGGAGCTGTTTTTT. Its protein is CASSPRRTSGSKTGELFF. The V gene is TRBV11-2, the J gene TRBJ2-2, with TRBD2 identical over 13 bases. CDR3 length: 18 amino acids. The germline V gene encodes CDR1 SGHAT and CDR2 FQNNGV. Germline trimming cut 5 bases from V and 5 bases from J; bases unmatched to any gene: 11.

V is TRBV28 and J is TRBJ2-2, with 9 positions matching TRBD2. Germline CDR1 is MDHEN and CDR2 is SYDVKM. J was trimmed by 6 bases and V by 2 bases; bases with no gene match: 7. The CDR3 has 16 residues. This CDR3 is CASSLRRGRAAGELFF. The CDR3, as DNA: TGTGCCAGCAGTTTACGTCGCGGGAGGGCGGCCGGGGAGCTGTTTTTT.

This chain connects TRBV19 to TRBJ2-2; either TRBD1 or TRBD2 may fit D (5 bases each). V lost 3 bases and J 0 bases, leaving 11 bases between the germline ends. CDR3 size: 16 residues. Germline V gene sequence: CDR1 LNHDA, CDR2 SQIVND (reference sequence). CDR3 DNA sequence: TGTGCCAGTAGTATGGGACGGCTTCCGAACACCGGGGAGCTGTTTTTT. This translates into CASSMGRLPNTGELFF.

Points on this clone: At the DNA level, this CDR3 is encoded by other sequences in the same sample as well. CDR3 sequence reads: CASSLDGGSTDTQYF. The CDR3, as DNA: TGCGCCAGCAGCTTGGATGGCGGGAGCACAGATACGCAGTATTTT. The chain combines TRBV5-1 with TRBJ2-3; maybe TRBD2 (5 bases). CDR3 length: 15 residues. Trimming shortened V by 0 bases and J by 0 bases, and 8 bases separated the two germline ends. From germline, CDR1 is SGHRS and CDR2 YFSETQ.

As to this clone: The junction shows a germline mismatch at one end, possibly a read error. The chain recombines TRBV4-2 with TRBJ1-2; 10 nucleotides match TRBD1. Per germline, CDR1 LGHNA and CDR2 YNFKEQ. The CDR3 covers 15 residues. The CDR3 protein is CASSQGDRDRGVVAF. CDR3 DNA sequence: TGTGCCAGCAGCCAAGGGGACCGGGACAGGGGAGTAGTAGCCTTC.

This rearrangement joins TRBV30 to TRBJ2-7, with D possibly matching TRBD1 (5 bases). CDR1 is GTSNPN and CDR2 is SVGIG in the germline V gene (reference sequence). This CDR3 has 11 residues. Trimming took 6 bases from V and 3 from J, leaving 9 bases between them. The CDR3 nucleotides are TGTGCCTGTCGACAGAGCTACGAGCAGTACTTC. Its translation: CACRQSYEQYF.

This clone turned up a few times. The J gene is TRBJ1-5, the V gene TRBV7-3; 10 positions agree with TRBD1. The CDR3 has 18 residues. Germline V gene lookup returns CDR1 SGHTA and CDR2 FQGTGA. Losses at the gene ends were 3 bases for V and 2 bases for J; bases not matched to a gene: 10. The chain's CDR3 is CASSFLSPGQGRNQPQHF. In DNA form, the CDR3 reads TGTGCCAGCAGCTTCTTAAGCCCGGGACAGGGGCGCAATCAGCCCCAGCATTTT.

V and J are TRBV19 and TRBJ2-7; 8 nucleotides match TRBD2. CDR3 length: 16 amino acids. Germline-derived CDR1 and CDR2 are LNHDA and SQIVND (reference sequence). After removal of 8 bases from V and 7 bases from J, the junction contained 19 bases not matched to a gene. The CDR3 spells CASQSAPAGGRGEQYF. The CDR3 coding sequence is TGTGCCAGTCAATCGGCACCGGCGGGGGGTAGAGGAGAGCAGTACTTC.

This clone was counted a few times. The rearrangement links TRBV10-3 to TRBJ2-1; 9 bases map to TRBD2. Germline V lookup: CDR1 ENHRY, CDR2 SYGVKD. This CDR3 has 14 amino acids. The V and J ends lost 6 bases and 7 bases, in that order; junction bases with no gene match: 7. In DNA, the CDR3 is TGTGCCATCAGCGGGCGACTAGCGGCTAATGAGCAGTTCTTC. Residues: CAISGRLAANEQFF.

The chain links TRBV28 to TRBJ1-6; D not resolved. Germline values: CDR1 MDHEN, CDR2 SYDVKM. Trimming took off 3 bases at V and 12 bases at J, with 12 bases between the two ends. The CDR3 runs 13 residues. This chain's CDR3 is CASSLAALQPLHF. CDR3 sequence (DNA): TGTGCCAGCAGTTTGGCGGCCCTACAACCCCTCCACTTT.

The CDR3 loop reads CASRPGLADNEQFF. DNA of the CDR3: TGTGCCAGCAGACCGGGACTAGCTGACAATGAGCAGTTCTTC. The chain is built from TRBV9 and TRBJ2-7; 9 nucleotides match TRBD2. The DNA end lines up better with TRBJ2-1; the J call may be wrong. CDR3 length equals 14 residues. Germline CDR1 reads SGDLS; CDR2 reads YYNGEE.

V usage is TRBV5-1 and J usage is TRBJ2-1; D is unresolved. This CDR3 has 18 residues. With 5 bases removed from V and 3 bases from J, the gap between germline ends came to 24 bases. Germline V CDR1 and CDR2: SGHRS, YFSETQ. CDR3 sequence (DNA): TGCGCCAGCAGTCTGTCTGCGTCTATTAGGAATTTCTACAATGAGCAGTTCTTC. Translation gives CASSLSASIRNFYNEQFF.

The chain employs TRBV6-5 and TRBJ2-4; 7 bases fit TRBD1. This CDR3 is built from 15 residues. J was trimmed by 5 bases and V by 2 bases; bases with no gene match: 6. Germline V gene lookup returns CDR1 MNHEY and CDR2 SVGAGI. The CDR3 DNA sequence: TGTGCCAGCAGTTACGGGACCGGGACAGAAAACATTCAGTACTTC. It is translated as CASSYGTGTENIQYF.

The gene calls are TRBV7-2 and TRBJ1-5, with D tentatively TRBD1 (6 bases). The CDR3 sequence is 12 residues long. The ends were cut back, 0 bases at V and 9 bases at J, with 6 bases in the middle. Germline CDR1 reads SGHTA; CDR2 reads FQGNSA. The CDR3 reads CASSLAQGPQHF. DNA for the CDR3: TGTGCCAGCAGCTTAGCACAGGGGCCCCAGCATTTT.

CDR3: CASSLGSGAFSGNTIYF. In nucleotides, the CDR3 is TGTGCCAGCAGTCTCGGATCGGGGGCCTTTTCTGGAAACACCATATATTTT. The chain links TRBV7-9 to TRBJ1-3, with D possibly TRBD1 on 6 matching bases. The CDR3 is made up of 17 amino acids. Trimming took 6 bases from V and 1 from J, leaving 19 bases between them. Germline assignment: CDR1 SEHNR and CDR2 FQNEAQ (reference sequence).